This T cell receptor beta chain was captured in a study of T cells in Graves' hyperthyroidism and ophthalmopathy. This clonotype appeared many times. Its antigen remains unknown. Trimming pared 7 bases from V and 5 bases from J, leaving 12 bases between. This CDR3 comprises 13 residues. The germline V gene encodes CDR1 SNHLY and CDR2 FYNNEI. General observations from the study: The model predicted ophthalmopathy a median about 6.6 months before onset. Most thyroid clonotypes expanded above 0.001 were also detected in blood.

Any patient presenting with uncontrolled infection, other autoimmune disease, pregnancy or lactation was left out. RNA transcripts provided the source from which TCR beta CDR3 regions were amplified. TCR CDR3 regions were first amplified by RT-PCR with HTBI primers. One entry per CDR3 protein, called by TCRdb with MiXCR from the multiplex PCR reads. This table has fewer than 200,000 distinct CDR3 sequences, about 9% appearing once. V and J are TRBV2 and TRBJ1-5; a weak D match, TRBD1 (6 bases). Sequences were obtained from blood. The TCR was taken from a woman aged 18-29 years with Graves' hyperthyroidism that later progressed to Graves' ophthalmopathy. The CDR3 spells CASTGQSYQPQHF. In DNA form, the CDR3 reads TGTGCCAGCACCGGACAGTCCTATCAGCCCCAGCATTTT.